Each of the 6 T cell receptor beta chains below was sequenced from the same sample in a study of response to subunit inactivated influenza vaccine. One entry per CDR3 protein results from TCRdb running MiXCR on the RT-PCR reads. The table records around 470,000 distinct CDR3 sequences, approximately 7.2% of them present only once. The sequencing here drew on PBMCs from blood, taken around 25 months after vaccination. Source of these receptors: a man between 50 and 75 years old who received an inactivated influenza vaccine.

The chain carries TRBV29-1 and TRBJ2-1, with D possibly TRBD2 on 5 matching bases. Germline lookup yields CDR1 SQVTM and CDR2 ANQGSEA. V lost 7 bases and J 8 bases, leaving 12 bases between the germline ends. This CDR3 is 11 amino acids long. The CDR3 bases are TGCAGCGGGGCCCGGGGAGATGAGCAGTTCTTC. Translating it yields CSGARGDEQFF.

The sample holds a few counts of this clonotype. The chain couples TRBV18 to TRBJ1-2; D is unresolved. V was cut by 3 bases and J by 0 bases, with 8 bases left in between. This CDR3 has 14 amino acids. Germline lookup yields CDR1 KGHSH and CDR2 LQKENI. Here the CDR3 DNA reads TGTGCCAGCTCACCGCCGACGGCTAACTATGGCTACACCTTC. Protein product: CASSPPTANYGYTF. Combining the CDR3 with reference TRBV18 and TRBJ1-2 gives the whole variable domain NAGVMQNPRHLVRRRGQEARLRCSPMKGHSHVYWYRQLPEEGLKFMVYLQKENIIDESGMPKERFSAEFPKEGPSILRIQQVVRGDSAAYFCASSPPTANYGYTFGSGTRLTVV.

V and J are TRBV6-5 and TRBJ2-1, with unresolved D. Germline V gene sequence: CDR1 MNHEY, CDR2 SVGAGI. The CDR3 has 12 residues. Trimming shortened V by 5 bases and J by 9 bases, and 11 bases separated the two germline ends. This CDR3 is CASSRHASEQFF. The CDR3 nucleotides read TGTGCCAGCAGTCGACACGCGAGTGAGCAGTTCTTC.

The chain uses TRBV6-2 or TRBV6-3 and TRBJ1-6; 7 bases map to TRBD1. The CDR3 is 13 residues long. Germline loops: CDR1 MNHEY, CDR2 SVGEGT. Trimming cost V 6 bases and J 10 bases; bases outside gene matches: 6. CDR3 bases: TGTGCCAGCAGGGTCAGGGGGTCATCACCCCTCCACTTT. The encoded protein is CASRVRGSSPLHF.

In its sample, this clonotype was seen a few times. The genes are TRBV13 and TRBJ1-6; maybe TRBD1 (6 bases). Trimming cost V 3 bases and J 0 bases, with 12 bases left between them. CDR1 and CDR2 (germline): PRHDT, FYEKMQ (reference sequence). The CDR3 consists of 17 residues. The CDR3 DNA follows: TGTGCCAGCAGCTTCCCCCAGGGGAGCTCCTATAATTCACCCCTCCACTTT. Its protein is CASSFPQGSSYNSPLHF.

This clonotype was seen repeatedly, ten times or more. The CDR3 DNA reads as TGTGCCAGCGAGCCTGTCGGTGAGCAGTTCTTC. Amino acid sequence: CASEPVGEQFF. The V gene is TRBV7-9, the J gene TRBJ2-1; D is ambiguous. The V gene lost 8 bases and the J gene lost 9 bases, with 11 bases spanning the gap. The CDR3 length is 11 residues. Germline assignment: CDR1 SEHNR and CDR2 FQNEAQ (reference sequence).